These 20 T cell receptor beta chains were all obtained from the same sample, sequenced in a study of cytomegalovirus exposure and HLA in healthy donors. Use of 60 Vbeta and 13 Jbeta primers characterized the PCR. TCRdb's table, derived via immunoSEQ multiplex PCR, lists solely in-frame clones and lacks some. The sample includes 150,000 or so clones, around 82% of them seen just once. Source material: PBMCs. These receptors all come from a man aged 30 to 39 in good health and CMV-seronegative.

The chain is built from TRBV28 and TRBJ2-7; 11 nucleotides line up with TRBD1. V gave up 7 bases and J gave up 2 bases; unmatched junction bases: 10. CDR3 length equals 16 residues. Germline-derived CDR1 and CDR2 are MDHEN and SYDVKM. The CDR3 nucleotides are TGTGCCAGCACCAATCAGGGACAGGGGGAAACCTACGAGCAGTACTTC. It specifies CASTNQGQGETYEQYF.

The chain couples TRBV5-1 to TRBJ2-1; D may be TRBD1 (6 bases). Germline CDR1 is SGHRS and CDR2 is YFSETQ. Trimming shortened V by 1 base and J by 6 bases, and 8 bases separated the two germline ends. The CDR3 is made up of 13 amino acids. DNA of the CDR3: TGCGCCAGCAGCTTGACAGGGACCAATGAGCAGTTCTTC. This codes for CASSLTGTNEQFF.

The chain carries TRBV13 and TRBJ2-7; no definite D call. V was trimmed by 4 bases and J by 1 base, leaving 2 bases between them. Germline assignment: CDR1 PRHDT and CDR2 FYEKMQ (reference sequence). The CDR3 covers 11 residues. CDR3 region: CASSSSYEQYF. The CDR3 DNA follows: TGTGCCAGCAGCTCTTCCTACGAGCAGTACTTC.

The gene calls are TRBV18 and TRBJ1-1; TRBD1 is a possible D gene (5 bases). Germline V gene lookup returns CDR1 KGHSH and CDR2 LQKENI. V lost 3 bases, J lost 4 bases, and 12 bases lay in between. The CDR3 has 14 residues. The CDR3 loop reads CASSPSTGGTEAFF. As DNA, the CDR3 is TGTGCCAGCTCACCCTCCACCGGGGGCACTGAAGCTTTCTTT.

The V and J genes are TRBV10-3 and TRBJ1-2; no clear D. This CDR3 region has 11 residues. The germline V and J ends were trimmed by 8 bases and 4 bases, with 8 bases remaining between them. The germline gives CDR1 ENHRY, CDR2 SYGVKD. CDR3 sequence reads: CAIGTVYGYTF. In nucleotides, the CDR3 is TGTGCCATCGGTACGGTCTATGGCTACACCTTC.

The chain joins TRBV30 to TRBJ2-1; 11 bases map to TRBD2. Germline V gene data show CDR1 as GTSNPN and CDR2 as SVGIG (reference sequence). J was trimmed by 8 bases and V by 3 bases; bases with no gene match: 15. The CDR3 sequence is 17 residues long. CDR3 coding DNA: TGTGCCTGGAGGGGCGGACTAGCGGGCGCCCCTGGGGATGAGCAGTTCTTC. Translation gives CAWRGGLAGAPGDEQFF.

DNA for the CDR3: TGTGCCAGCAATATCTTCGGGACAGGGCAATACAATGAGCAGTTCTTC. Translating it yields CASNIFGTGQYNEQFF. The chain employs TRBV2 and TRBJ2-1; 9 bases fit TRBD1. The CDR3 sequence is 16 residues long. Per germline, CDR1 SNHLY and CDR2 FYNNEI. V gave up 7 bases and J gave up 4 bases; unmatched junction bases: 11.

The CDR3 DNA is TGTGCCAGCAGCGAGACAGTAGAAACCGAGCAGTACTTC. It translates to CASSETVETEQYF. The rearrangement links TRBV7-9 to TRBJ2-7; a possible D gene is TRBD1 (5 bases). V shed 5 bases and J shed 6 bases, with 14 bases lying between them. The CDR3 length is 13 residues. Germline V lookup: CDR1 SEHNR, CDR2 FQNEAQ (reference sequence).

The chain is built from TRBV5-1 and TRBJ2-7; 11 bases are shared with TRBD1. Losses at the gene ends were 4 bases for V and 3 bases for J; bases not matched to a gene: 3. The CDR3 consists of 14 residues. Germline loops: CDR1 SGHRS, CDR2 YFSETQ. The CDR3 spells CASSGDRGDYEQYF. CDR3 nucleotide sequence: TGCGCCAGCAGCGGGGACAGGGGGGACTACGAGCAGTACTTC.

This clone occurred once. DNA for the CDR3: TGTGCCAGCATCTCGGGGGGAAGTAATCAGCCCCAGCATTTT. It codes for CASISGGSNQPQHF. V gene TRBV28 combines with J gene TRBJ1-5, with D perhaps TRBD1 (5 bases). The CDR3 spans 14 residues. Trimming pared 7 bases from V and 4 bases from J, leaving 14 bases between. CDR1 is MDHEN, CDR2 SYDVKM, per germline.

The chain employs TRBV5-1 and TRBJ2-5, with D possibly being TRBD2 (7 bases). V shed 0 bases and J shed 5 bases, with 11 bases lying between them. Germline-derived CDR1 and CDR2 are SGHRS and YFSETQ. This CDR3 comprises 14 residues. CDR3 region: CASSLGGGRETQYF. CDR3 nucleotides: TGCGCCAGCAGCTTGGGCGGGGGCCGGGAGACCCAGTACTTC.

CDR3 in DNA: TGTGCCAGCAGCTTAAAGGGGGAACGGCAGTACTTC. Its protein is CASSLKGERQYF. V is TRBV7-9 and J is TRBJ2-5, with a tentative D call TRBD1 (6 bases). V was clipped by 2 bases and J by 11 bases, with 12 bases between them. CDR3 length: 12 residues. The germline V gene has CDR1 SEHNR and CDR2 FQNEAQ (reference sequence).

This clone was detected only once. The rearrangement uses TRBV2 and TRBJ2-6, with TRBD1 matching 12 bases. There are 13 residues in the CDR3. Trimming removed 2 bases from V and 15 bases from J; junction bases left unmatched: 2. Germline lookup yields CDR1 SNHLY and CDR2 FYNNEI. The CDR3 protein is CASSEQGQGALTF. Written as DNA, the CDR3 is TGTGCCAGCAGTGAACAGGGACAGGGGGCCCTGACTTTC.

Only one count was recorded for this clone. This chain uses TRBV10-3 with TRBJ1-1; the match to TRBD1 covers 7 bases. This CDR3 has 14 amino acids. In germline, CDR1 is ENHRY, CDR2 SYGVKD. Trimming at V came to 6 bases and at J to 6 bases, leaving 10 bases not matched to a gene. The CDR3 is CAISKHIDRAEAFF. CDR3 in DNA: TGTGCCATCAGCAAACACATAGACAGGGCTGAAGCTTTCTTT.

The DNA of the CDR3 is TGTGCCAGCAGTCTGGGACAGGGGGTTAATTCACCCCTCCACTTT. It encodes CASSLGQGVNSPLHF. The chain links TRBV25-1 to TRBJ1-6; 11 bases agree with TRBD1. The CDR3 runs to 15 residues. Per germline, CDR1 MGHDK and CDR2 SYGVNS. V shed 5 bases and J 6 bases; nucleotides not matched to a gene: 3. The full variable domain, in which reference TRBV25-1 and TRBJ1-6 provide the parts outside the CDR3, is EADIYQTPRYLVIGTGKKITLECSQTMGHDKMYWYQQDPGMELHLIHYSYGVNSTEKGDLSSESTVSRIRTEHFPLTLESARPSHTSQYLCASSLGQGVNSPLHFGNGTRLTVT.

This chain joins TRBV2 and TRBJ1-2; D is possibly TRBD1 (5 bases). Trimming took 7 bases from V and 4 from J, leaving 13 bases between them. The CDR3 covers 13 residues. Germline V CDR1 and CDR2: SNHLY, FYNNEI. The CDR3 here is CASIRGRSYGYTF. DNA of the CDR3: TGTGCCAGCATCCGGGGGAGGAGCTATGGCTACACCTTC.

The V call is TRBV19, the J call TRBJ1-3; tentatively, D is TRBD1 (6 bases). The germline CDR1 and CDR2 sequences are LNHDA and SQIVND (reference sequence). V was pared by 6 bases and J by 3 bases, with 9 bases between. This CDR3 is built from 13 residues. The chain's CDR3 is CASRARGGNTIYF. The CDR3 nucleotides read TGTGCCAGTAGGGCCAGGGGTGGAAACACCATATATTTT.

This chain joins TRBV30 and TRBJ2-1; a possible D gene is TRBD2 (6 bases). CDR1 and CDR2 from the germline V gene are GTSNPN and SVGIG (reference sequence). V dropped 4 bases and J dropped 9 bases, with 25 bases sitting between them. The CDR3 extends over 16 amino acids. CDR3 nucleotides: TGTGCCTGGAACCCCTCCGAGCGGGCTAGCTCCGGTGAGCAGTTCTTC. Translating it yields CAWNPSERASSGEQFF. Together with reference TRBV30 and TRBJ2-1, the CDR3 gives the full variable domain: SQTIHQWPATLVQPVGSPLSLECTVEGTSNPNLYWYRQAAGRGLQLLFYSVGIGQISSEVPQNLSASRPQDRQFILSSKKLLLSDSGFYLCAWNPSERASSGEQFFGPGTRLTVL.

The genes are TRBV4-3 and TRBJ2-1; 7 bases fit TRBD2. The trim removed 4 bases at V and 5 bases at J, leaving 11 bases unmatched. Germline V gene sequence: CDR1 LGHNA, CDR2 YSLEER. CDR3 length: 16 residues. For the CDR3, the DNA is TGCGCCAGCAGCCCGATTTGGGGGGGGAATCACAATGAGCAGTTCTTC. This codes for CASSPIWGGNHNEQFF.

V gene TRBV7-8 combines with J gene TRBJ2-1, with 9 bases fitting TRBD1. V was clipped by 5 bases and J by 7 bases; unmatched bases: 12. This CDR3 has 16 amino acids. Per germline, CDR1 SGHVS and CDR2 FQNEAQ. This CDR3 is CASSPTGQGLWNEQFF. Written as DNA, the CDR3 is TGTGCCAGCAGCCCCACAGGACAGGGGCTCTGGAATGAGCAGTTCTTC.